What follows are 20 T cell receptor beta chains derived from one specimen sequenced in a study of shared clonotypes between healthy human individuals (TCRdb year 2020). Library construction relied on the immunoSEQ multiplex PCR assay. What TCRdb holds here is the immuneACCESS table cut down to in-frame rearrangements. Part of the clones is not present; checked against another copy, under half of the missing clones reflect an unresolved V gene, and the others are unexplained. In this sample the table shows about 1 million clones, 65% to 75% of which occur a single time. Of the sample, approximately 1.5% is held by the ten largest clones. Sequenced material: memory CD4+ T cells sorted from blood. The cell subset or site label, read with the paper, signifies: CD45RA-negative fraction. The receptors stem from a man between 18 and 35 years old in good health.

The chain recombines TRBV30 with TRBJ2-1; D is unclear. V lost 2 bases and J 5 bases, leaving 10 bases between the germline ends. The V gene's germline CDR1 is GTSNPN and CDR2 SVGIG (reference sequence). This CDR3 contains 13 residues. CDR3 nucleotide sequence: TGTGCCTGGAGTCGCGGCGTAGACAATGAGCAGTTCTTC. Residues: CAWSRGVDNEQFF.

This clone was seen only once. The CDR3 coding sequence is TGCGCCAGCAGCCGAGAGGGACAGGGGGTCGAGGAGCAGTTCTTC. Amino acids: CASSREGQGVEEQFF. V is TRBV5-1 and J is TRBJ2-1; 11 bases are shared with TRBD1. The CDR3 consists of 15 residues. Germline V gives CDR1 SGHRS, CDR2 YFSETQ. V dropped 4 bases and J dropped 10; count of bases not matched to a gene: 10.

The chain uses TRBV30 and TRBJ1-1, with 10 positions matching TRBD1. The V gene's germline CDR1 is GTSNPN and CDR2 SVGIG (reference sequence). Trimming removed 3 bases from V and 5 bases from J; junction bases left unmatched: 0. This CDR3 region has 12 residues. The CDR3 reads CAWRGQGTEAFF. In DNA, the CDR3 is TGTGCCTGGAGGGGACAGGGGACTGAAGCTTTCTTT.

The genes are TRBV6-6 and TRBJ2-3, with a weak D call TRBD2 (6 bases). Germline-derived CDR1 and CDR2 are MNHNY and SVGAGI (reference sequence). This CDR3 comprises 14 residues. Trimming cost V 5 bases and J 6 bases, with 15 bases left between them. CDR3 sequence reads: CASSPPKRVDTQYF. The DNA for the CDR3 is TGTGCCAGCAGTCCCCCTAAGCGGGTTGATACGCAGTATTTT.

V usage is TRBV7-9 and J usage is TRBJ2-3, with TRBD2 identical over 11 bases. The CDR3 extends over 19 amino acids. CDR1 and CDR2 from the germline V gene are SEHNR and FQNEAQ (reference sequence). V lost 6 bases and J lost 1; bases outside the gene matches: 15. CDR3: CASSTGGRLAGIRTDTQYF. Written as DNA, the CDR3 is TGTGCCAGCAGTACCGGGGGTAGACTAGCGGGGATACGCACAGATACGCAGTATTTT.

CDR3 in amino acids: CASSQEPGDPNSPLHF. The CDR3 coding sequence is TGTGCCAGCAGCCAAGAGCCCGGGGACCCAAATTCACCCCTCCACTTT. V and J are TRBV4-2 and TRBJ1-6; D may be TRBD1 (5 bases). The CDR3 is made up of 16 amino acids. V lost 0 bases and J 7 bases, leaving 13 bases between the germline ends. CDR1 is LGHNA and CDR2 is YNFKEQ in the germline V gene.

The V call is TRBV30, the J call TRBJ2-1; TRBD1 might be the D (5 bases). Germline V gene data show CDR1 as GTSNPN and CDR2 as SVGIG (reference sequence). The CDR3 runs to 16 residues. Trimming stripped 3 bases from V and 6 bases from J, with 21 bases between. The CDR3: CAWSPPTSPGPNEQFF. The DNA of the CDR3 is TGTGCCTGGAGCCCCCCGACTTCCCCAGGGCCCAATGAGCAGTTCTTC. The full variable domain, rest sourced from reference TRBV30 and TRBJ2-1, is SQTIHQWPATLVQPVGSPLSLECTVEGTSNPNLYWYRQAAGRGLQLLFYSVGIGQISSEVPQNLSASRPQDRQFILSSKKLLLSDSGFYLCAWSPPTSPGPNEQFFGPGTRLTVL.

This chain connects TRBV5-1 to TRBJ2-7; D might be TRBD1 (6 bases). Trimming left V 3 bases short and J 3 bases short, with 7 bases between. Germline assignment: CDR1 SGHRS and CDR2 YFSETQ. The CDR3 runs 12 residues. The CDR3 sequence: CASSSDSYEQYF. In DNA, the CDR3 is TGCGCCAGCAGCTCGGACAGCTACGAGCAGTACTTC.

The rearrangement uses TRBV6-5 and TRBJ2-1; 8 nucleotides align to TRBD2. The V and J ends lost 2 bases and 10 bases, in that order; junction bases with no gene match: 7. The germline V gene encodes CDR1 MNHEY and CDR2 SVGAGI. This CDR3 contains 14 residues. As DNA, the CDR3 is TGTGCCAGCAGTTACGATGGGACTAGGAGCGAGCAGTTCTTC. The encoded protein is CASSYDGTRSEQFF.

This chain joins TRBV6-6 and TRBJ1-5; 7 nucleotides agree with TRBD1. This CDR3 region has 14 residues. The junction had 4 bases not matched to a gene; V was cut back by 5 bases and J by 3 bases. The germline V gene has CDR1 MNHNY and CDR2 SVGAGI (reference sequence). The CDR3 coding sequence is TGTGCCAGCAGTCGCGGACAGGACAATCAGCCCCAGCATTTT. Its translation is CASSRGQDNQPQHF.

The DNA for the CDR3 is TGTGCCAGCAGCCCAGGCGACGAGCAGTACTTC. Its protein is CASSPGDEQYF. The chain recombines TRBV6-1 with TRBJ2-7; no definite D call. CDR1 and CDR2 (germline): MNHNS, SASEGT. The CDR3 length is 11 residues. Trimming took off 6 bases at V and 5 bases at J, with 8 bases between the two ends.

Only one count was recorded for this clone. V gene TRBV19 combines with J gene TRBJ2-6; 12 bases fit TRBD1. This CDR3 contains 18 residues. The germline gives CDR1 LNHDA, CDR2 SQIVND (reference sequence). The V gene end was trimmed by 5 bases and the J gene end by 7 bases; junction bases not matched to a gene: 12. The chain's CDR3 is CASSATRGTGGFANVLTF. For the CDR3, the DNA is TGTGCCAGTAGTGCTACCCGCGGGACAGGGGGCTTCGCCAACGTCCTGACTTTC.

This chain joins TRBV7-8 and TRBJ2-1, with D uncertain. The CDR3 sequence is 15 residues long. Per the germline V gene, CDR1 is SGHVS and CDR2 is FQNEAQ. With 2 bases removed from V and 5 bases from J, the gap between germline ends came to 13 bases. The CDR3 nucleotides read TGTGCCAGCAGCTTAAGGGTGGCATCTAACAATGAGCAGTTCTTC. This sequence encodes CASSLRVASNNEQFF.

This sequence joins TRBV7-8 and TRBJ1-2; possible D gene TRBD1, 6 bases. V was trimmed by 5 bases and J by 4 bases, leaving 14 bases between them. Germline loops: CDR1 SGHVS, CDR2 FQNEAQ. The CDR3 is made up of 14 amino acids. The CDR3, as DNA: TGTGCCAGCAGCCTACGGACAGCAATCTATGGCTACACCTTC. Translation: CASSLRTAIYGYTF.

The chain combines TRBV2 with TRBJ1-5, with D maybe TRBD1 (6 bases). Germline CDR1 is SNHLY and CDR2 is FYNNEI. V dropped 6 bases and J dropped 3 bases, with 12 bases sitting between them. This CDR3 is built from 14 residues. The CDR3 sequence: CASRADRSNQPQHF. CDR3 nucleotides: TGTGCCAGCAGGGCCGACAGGTCCAATCAGCCCCAGCATTTT.

The rearrangement links TRBV19 to TRBJ1-1, with D perhaps matching TRBD1 (5 bases). The CDR3 contains 16 residues. Trimming shortened V by 0 bases and J by 0 bases, and 11 bases separated the two germline ends. Per the germline V gene, CDR1 is LNHDA and CDR2 is SQIVND (reference sequence). CDR3 region: CASSIDGGRVNTEAFF. The CDR3 bases are TGTGCCAGTAGTATAGATGGTGGCAGGGTGAACACTGAAGCTTTCTTT. Complete variable domain (other parts from reference TRBV19 and TRBJ1-1): DGGITQSPKYLFRKEGQNVTLSCEQNLNHDAMYWYRQDPGQGLRLIYYSQIVNDFQKGDIAEGYSVSREKKESFPLTVTSAQKNPTAFYLCASSIDGGRVNTEAFFGQGTRLTVV.

The rearrangement uses TRBV19 and TRBJ1-2; D is ambiguous. Germline V gene data show CDR1 as LNHDA and CDR2 as SQIVND (reference sequence). V shed 0 bases and J shed 10 bases, with 9 bases lying between them. The CDR3 is 12 amino acids. The CDR3 coding sequence is TGTGCCAGTAGTATAGACCCCCGGGTCTACACCTTC. Its translation: CASSIDPRVYTF.

J is TRBJ2-1 and V is TRBV5-1, with TRBD1 as a possible D gene (5 bases). The germline gives CDR1 SGHRS, CDR2 YFSETQ. The V gene lost 1 base and the J gene lost 5 bases, with 16 bases spanning the gap. This CDR3 is 16 amino acids long. The CDR3 region has the DNA TGCGCCAGCAGCTTGTATGGCAGGGAATCCCACAATGAGCAGTTCTTC. This sequence encodes CASSLYGRESHNEQFF.

This chain links TRBV7-8 with TRBJ1-3; D remains ambiguous. V lost 2 bases and J 7 bases, leaving 15 bases between the germline ends. The germline V gene encodes CDR1 SGHVS and CDR2 FQNEAQ. This CDR3 region has 15 residues. The CDR3 DNA reads as TGTGCCAGCAGCTTAAACCCCGGGCCGGGGAACACCATATATTTT. As protein: CASSLNPGPGNTIYF. Based on the CDR3 plus reference TRBV7-8 and TRBJ1-3, the full variable domain is GAGVSQSPRYKVAKRGQDVALRCDPISGHVSLFWYQQALGQGPEFLTYFQNEAQLDKSGLPSDRFFAERPEGSVSTLKIQRTQQEDSAVYLCASSLNPGPGNTIYFGEGSWLTVV.

This chain uses TRBV11-2 with TRBJ1-1; D might be TRBD1 (5 bases). Germline loops: CDR1 SGHAT, CDR2 FQNNGV. V was pared by 5 bases and J by 1 base, with 11 bases between. The CDR3 length is 14 residues. Written as DNA, the CDR3 is TGTGCCAGCAGCGCCGGGACGCCGAACACTGAAGCTTTCTTT. This translates into CASSAGTPNTEAFF.